The T cell receptor (beta chain) under discussion was sequenced for a study of blood T cell repertoires in COVID-19. Study-level background: Acute and convalescent COVID-19 specimens originated in the United States, Italy and Spain.

Cohort allocation depended upon clinical history that participants reported. Original analysis: Quantification of nucleated cells was approximated via reference gene primer amplification. Profiling relied on immunoSEQ multiplex PCR, and the TCRdb table lists in-frame clones only, not all of them. V, J and clone size are those of that table, while D and trimming were read from the DNA. Counted here are 200,000 to 250,000 clones, around 82% occurring once; the ten biggest clones make up under 4.5%. This CDR3 spans 13 amino acids. Trimming took off 5 bases at V and 10 bases at J, with 16 bases between the two ends. CDR1 is SGHRS, CDR2 YFSETQ, per germline.

The clonotype comes from a man aged 25-45 years with acute COVID-19. Input material: PBMCs or T cells enriched from blood (not recorded which). This chain uses TRBV5-1 with TRBJ2-1; the D gene is possibly TRBD2 (5 bases). CDR3 coding DNA: TGCGCCAGCAGTCCTGAAACTAGATTAGAGCAGTTCTTC. It codes for CASSPETRLEQFF.